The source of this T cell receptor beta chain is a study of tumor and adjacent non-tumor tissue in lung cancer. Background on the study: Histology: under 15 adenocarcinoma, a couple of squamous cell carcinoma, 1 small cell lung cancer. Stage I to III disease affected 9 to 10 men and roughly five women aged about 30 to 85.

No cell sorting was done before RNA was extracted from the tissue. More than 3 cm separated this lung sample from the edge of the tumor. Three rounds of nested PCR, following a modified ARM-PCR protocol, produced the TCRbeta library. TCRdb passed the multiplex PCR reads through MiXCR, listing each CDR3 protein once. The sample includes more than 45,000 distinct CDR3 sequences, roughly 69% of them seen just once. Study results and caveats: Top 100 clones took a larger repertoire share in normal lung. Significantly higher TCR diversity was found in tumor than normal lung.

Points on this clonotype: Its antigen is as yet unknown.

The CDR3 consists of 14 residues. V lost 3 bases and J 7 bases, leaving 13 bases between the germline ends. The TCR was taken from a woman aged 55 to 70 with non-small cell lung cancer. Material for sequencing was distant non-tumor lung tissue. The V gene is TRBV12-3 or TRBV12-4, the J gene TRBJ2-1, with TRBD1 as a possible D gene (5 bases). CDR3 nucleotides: TGTGCCAGCAGTTTTGATGGAAGGGGAAATGAGCAGTTCTTC. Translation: CASSFDGRGNEQFF.